This T cell receptor (delta chain) was recorded in a study of gammadelta T cells in human blood (dated by TCRdb to about 2020). The full study reports these points: The study reported that microbial exposure appeared to drive polyclonal expansion of innate gamma-delta T cells immediately after birth.

Library creation used RT-PCR. The sequencer listed for this sample is Illumina MiSeq. TCRdb reprocessed the public reads with the caller CATT; rows with the same DNA were merged afterwards. Counted in this sample were 1,000 to 1,300 delta-chain clones; approximately 6.4% of them appeared once. The biggest ten clones account for 9.2% of the sample. Inclusive of the bounding cysteine and phenylalanine, the CDR3 is 14 residues long. The CDR3 DNA has 42 bases and is translated from base 1. V is cut back by 1 base and J by 0 bases, with 0 bases in the junction unmatched. According to the germline V gene, CDR1 reads GEAIGNYY and CDR2 reads EKD. Within its sample, this clone is medium-sized (0.01 to 0.1%). This receptor's antigen is unknown. Base quality data are lacking; no much larger clone is found one base away. This specimen includes other DNA sequences encoding the same CDR3.

The sequence was collected from a human donor. The V gene is TRDV2 and the J gene is TRDJ1; TRDD3 fits 8 bases in the junction. The sample comprised non-Vgamma9Vdelta2 gamma-delta T cells from infant blood. The DNA sequence reads TGTGCCTGTGACACTGGGGGATACACCGATAAACTCATCTTT. This is translated as CACDTGGYTDKLIF.